This passage covers 28 T cell receptor beta chains from one sample sequenced in a study of blood T cell repertoires in COVID-19. TCRdb keeps only in-frame clones here, not all; method: immunoSEQ multiplex PCR. The table has roughly 62,000 clones, 82% seen once; the top ten hold roughly 4%. Sequenced material: peripheral blood. These receptors were obtained from a man in his sixties with acute or convalescent COVID-19.

J is TRBJ2-3 and V is TRBV14; TRBD2 aligns across 8 bases. V lost 4 bases, J lost 1 base, and 1 base stayed unmatched. The CDR3 has 14 amino acids. Germline assignment: CDR1 SGHDN and CDR2 FVKESK. The CDR3: CASSRRGGTDTQYF. In DNA form, the CDR3 reads TGTGCCAGCAGCCGGCGGGGGGGCACAGATACGCAGTATTTT.

The chain joins TRBV2 to TRBJ2-6; D remains unclear. Germline V lookup: CDR1 SNHLY, CDR2 FYNNEI. The CDR3 is 11 residues long. The CDR3 DNA follows: TGTGCGGCAGATGGGGCCAACGTCCTGACTTTC. Translation: CAADGANVLTF.

The chain couples TRBV6-5 to TRBJ2-7, with D unclear. V lost 9 bases and J lost 3, with 15 bases in between. Germline lookup yields CDR1 MNHEY and CDR2 SVGAGI. The CDR3 totals 13 residues. Here the CDR3 reads CARQWNRIYEQYF. The CDR3 bases are TGTGCCAGACAGTGGAACAGAATCTACGAGCAGTACTTC.

The V gene is TRBV28, the J gene TRBJ2-7; the D gene is possibly TRBD2 (5 bases). Germline-derived CDR1 and CDR2 are MDHEN and SYDVKM. Deletions cut 8 bases from V and 7 bases from J, with 15 bases between. The CDR3 is 12 residues long. The CDR3 here is CASGVAPGEQYF. In DNA, the CDR3 is TGTGCCAGCGGGGTTGCACCGGGGGAGCAGTACTTC.

The chain is built from TRBV7-2 and TRBJ1-1, with D perhaps matching TRBD1 (6 bases). CDR1 is SGHTA, CDR2 FQGNSA, per germline. The CDR3 is made up of 14 amino acids. V was pared by 3 bases and J by 5 bases, with 13 bases between. CDR3 sequence: CASSFQGRETEAFF. In nucleotides, the CDR3 is TGTGCCAGCAGCTTTCAGGGGAGGGAGACTGAAGCTTTCTTT.

The chain employs TRBV6-5 and TRBJ2-7, with a tentative D call TRBD1 (6 bases). From germline, CDR1 is MNHEY and CDR2 SVGAGI. The CDR3 totals 13 residues. Trimming stripped 8 bases from V and 0 bases from J, with 11 bases between. As DNA, the CDR3 is TGTGCCAGCGGGGGCAGGGGCTCCTACGAGCAGTACTTC. Translation gives CASGGRGSYEQYF.

The chain has TRBV6-1 and TRBJ2-7; a weak D match, TRBD1 (6 bases). Germline V CDR1 and CDR2: MNHNS, SASEGT. The CDR3 is made up of 13 amino acids. The V gene lost 2 bases and the J gene lost 2 bases, with 7 bases spanning the gap. The CDR3 loop reads CASSENRAYEQYF. The CDR3 nucleotides read TGTGCCAGCAGTGAAAACAGGGCCTACGAGCAGTACTTC.

The chain employs TRBV12-3 or TRBV12-4 and TRBJ2-1; D is unresolved. This CDR3 contains 11 residues. V gave up 5 bases and J gave up 6 bases, with 5 bases separating them. The DNA for the CDR3 is TGTGCCAGCAGTCCACTCAATGAGCAGTTCTTC. Translating it yields CASSPLNEQFF.

This clone was seen only once. The chain links TRBV5-6 to TRBJ1-2, with unresolved D. Trimming removed 0 bases from V and 8 bases from J, with 11 bases in between. The CDR3 runs to 13 residues. The V gene's germline CDR1 is SGHDT and CDR2 YYEEEE. Written as DNA, the CDR3 is TGTGCCAGCAGCTTGGGAGCCCAGCGGGGCTACACCTTC. Translated: CASSLGAQRGYTF.

This chain uses TRBV18 with TRBJ1-1; tentative D call: TRBD1 (5 bases). This CDR3 region has 13 residues. Between the trimmed V and J ends, which lost 6 bases and 6 bases, there was a span of 14 bases. Germline V gene data show CDR1 as KGHSH and CDR2 as LQKENI. DNA for the CDR3: TGTGCCAGCTCGTACGTGGGGGGGGCTGAAGCTTTCTTT. It yields the protein CASSYVGGAEAFF. The full variable domain, rest sourced from reference TRBV18 and TRBJ1-1, is NAGVMQNPRHLVRRRGQEARLRCSPMKGHSHVYWYRQLPEEGLKFMVYLQKENIIDESGMPKERFSAEFPKEGPSILRIQQVVRGDSAAYFCASSYVGGAEAFFGQGTRLTVV.

The chain is built from TRBV5-4 and TRBJ2-6; 8 bases are shared with TRBD2. CDR3 length: 18 residues. With V trimmed by 2 bases and J by 3 bases, 10 bases remained unmatched. Per the germline V gene, CDR1 is SGHNT and CDR2 is YYREEE (reference sequence). The CDR3 DNA sequence: TGTGCCAGCAGCTTTGGCGGGGGGCGGGTTGGTGGGGCCAACGTCCTGACTTTC. This gives the protein CASSFGGGRVGGANVLTF. Looking up the rest from reference TRBV5-4 and TRBJ2-6 gives the full variable domain: ETGVTQSPTHLIKTRGQQVTLRCSSQSGHNTVSWYQQALGQGPQFIFQYYREEENGRGNFPPRFSGLQFPNYSSELNVNALELDDSALYLCASSFGGGRVGGANVLTFGAGSRLTVL.

J is TRBJ2-5 and V is TRBV10-3; tentative D call: TRBD2 (5 bases). CDR3 length: 16 residues. V shed 2 bases and J shed 2 bases, with 15 bases lying between them. Germline V lookup: CDR1 ENHRY, CDR2 SYGVKD. The CDR3 DNA reads TGTGCCATCAGTGAGATAGAGGTCCGGAGGCAAGAGACCCAGTACTTC. Its translation is CAISEIEVRRQETQYF.

The chain links TRBV9 to TRBJ1-2; TRBD1 matches at 10 bases. The germline gives CDR1 SGDLS, CDR2 YYNGEE. This CDR3 contains 17 residues. Trimming at V came to 0 bases and at J to 6 bases, leaving 11 bases not matched to a gene. The CDR3 DNA reads as TGTGCCAGCAGCGTAGGGGAAAAGACAGGGGGCAACAATGGCTACACCTTC. Translated: CASSVGEKTGGNNGYTF. Based on the CDR3 plus reference TRBV9 and TRBJ1-2, the full variable domain is DSGVTQTPKHLITATGQRVTLRCSPRSGDLSVYWYQQSLDQGLQFLIQYYNGEERAKGNILERFSAQQFPDLHSELNLSSLELGDSALYFCASSVGEKTGGNNGYTFGSGTRLTVV.

The rearrangement joins TRBV5-1 to TRBJ1-2; D gene unclear. The CDR3 runs to 15 residues. Per the germline V gene, CDR1 is SGHRS and CDR2 is YFSETQ. V lost 1 base to trimming and J lost 1 base, with 11 bases between them. The CDR3 nucleotides are TGCGCCAGCAGCTTGTCTTTTGAGGGTAACTATGGCTACACCTTC. Its protein product is CASSLSFEGNYGYTF.

The rearrangement uses TRBV25-1 and TRBJ1-1; possibly TRBD1 for D (5 bases). The CDR3 is made up of 16 amino acids. Germline assignment: CDR1 MGHDK and CDR2 SYGVNS. The V end was cut by 4 bases, the J end by 0 bases, with 15 bases between. CDR3 bases: TGTGCCAGCAGTGGCGACTTTGGGGCGTTGAACACTGAAGCTTTCTTT. It translates to CASSGDFGALNTEAFF. Combining the CDR3 with reference TRBV25-1 and TRBJ1-1 gives the whole variable domain EADIYQTPRYLVIGTGKKITLECSQTMGHDKMYWYQQDPGMELHLIHYSYGVNSTEKGDLSSESTVSRIRTEHFPLTLESARPSHTSQYLCASSGDFGALNTEAFFGQGTRLTVV.

V gene TRBV7-6 combines with J gene TRBJ1-1; 11 nucleotides agree with TRBD1. Looked up from germline, CDR1 is SGHVS and CDR2 is FNYEAQ. The CDR3 consists of 15 residues. After removal of 5 bases from V and 2 bases from J, the junction contained 4 bases not matched to a gene. The chain's CDR3 is CASSPWTGGNTEAFF. Written as DNA, the CDR3 is TGTGCCAGCAGCCCCTGGACAGGGGGCAACACTGAAGCTTTCTTT.

The J gene is TRBJ1-1, the V gene TRBV7-9; D is unclear. The V gene's germline CDR1 is SEHNR and CDR2 FQNEAQ (reference sequence). V shed 3 bases and J shed 2 bases, with 4 bases lying between them. The CDR3 has 12 residues. The CDR3, as DNA: TGTGCCAGCAGCTTGTTAAACACTGAAGCTTTCTTT. Amino acids: CASSLLNTEAFF.

This chain connects TRBV18 to TRBJ1-6, with D maybe TRBD1 (6 bases). V was shortened by 3 bases and J by 7 bases, with 7 bases between the two germline ends. The length of the CDR3 is 13 residues. Germline assignment: CDR1 KGHSH and CDR2 LQKENI. Written as DNA, the CDR3 is TGTGCCAGCTCACCTAGGGGGAATTCACCCCTCCACTTT. It is translated as CASSPRGNSPLHF.

This rearrangement joins TRBV10-3 to TRBJ1-2; 8 bases fit TRBD1. J gave up 4 bases and V 6 bases, and 10 bases lay outside the gene matches. The germline V gene encodes CDR1 ENHRY and CDR2 SYGVKD. The CDR3 is 15 residues long. CDR3 nucleotide sequence: TGTGCCATCAGCATAGGACAGGGTGAGGGCTATGGCTACACCTTC. Translating gives CAISIGQGEGYGYTF.

The chain links TRBV7-2 to TRBJ1-5; 11 bases line up with TRBD1. The CDR3 runs to 16 residues. The germline V gene has CDR1 SGHTA and CDR2 FQGNSA. V was pared by 5 bases and J by 8 bases, with 11 bases of the junction left unmatched. For the CDR3, the DNA is TGTGCCAGCAGCCTCCGGACAGGGGGCCCTTGGGAGCCCCAGCATTTT. Its translation is CASSLRTGGPWEPQHF.

The chain joins TRBV5-6 to TRBJ1-5; 9 positions agree with TRBD1. With 0 bases clipped from V and 5 bases from J, the junction kept 0 bases outside the gene matches. This CDR3 comprises 14 residues. Per germline, CDR1 SGHDT and CDR2 YYEEEE. The CDR3 DNA is TGTGCCAGCAGCTTGGACAGGGGGCATCAGCCCCAGCATTTT. This gives the protein CASSLDRGHQPQHF.

The chain uses TRBV27 and TRBJ2-3; D is perhaps TRBD1 (6 bases). Per the germline V gene, CDR1 is MNHEY and CDR2 is SMNVEV (reference sequence). The length of the CDR3 is 12 residues. V was clipped by 5 bases and J by 9 bases, with 12 bases between them. In nucleotides, the CDR3 is TGTGCCAGCAGTGTACAGGGTCAGACGCAGTATTTT. Translated: CASSVQGQTQYF.

This rearrangement joins TRBV19 to TRBJ1-1; the match to TRBD1 covers 9 bases. Germline trimming cut 2 bases from V and 5 bases from J; bases unmatched to any gene: 6. In germline, CDR1 is LNHDA, CDR2 SQIVND (reference sequence). This CDR3 is 15 amino acids long. This CDR3 is CASSILQGAGTEAFF. CDR3 in DNA: TGTGCCAGTAGTATATTACAGGGGGCTGGGACTGAAGCTTTCTTT.

The rearrangement uses TRBV27 and TRBJ1-4; D unresolved. This CDR3 contains 16 residues. Trimming pared 5 bases from V and 7 bases from J, leaving 20 bases between. Germline V gene data show CDR1 as MNHEY and CDR2 as SMNVEV (reference sequence). The CDR3 loop reads CASSLILPERGEKLFF. The CDR3 DNA reads TGTGCCAGCAGTCTAATTTTACCGGAGCGGGGTGAAAAACTGTTTTTT. The full variable domain, with the rest looked up from reference TRBV27 and TRBJ1-4, is EAQVTQNPRYLITVTGKKLTVTCSQNMNHEYMSWYRQDPGLGLRQIYYSMNVEVTDKGDVPEGYKVSRKEKRNFPLILESPSPNQTSLYFCASSLILPERGEKLFFGSGTQLSVL.

As regards this clone: The sample has other DNA sequences that encode this CDR3 too. The V and J genes are TRBV19 and TRBJ1-2; TRBD1 matches at 7 bases. Germline V CDR1 and CDR2: LNHDA, SQIVND (reference sequence). The CDR3 runs 17 residues. V trimming: 4 bases; J trimming: 1 base; junction bases outside the gene matches: 12. The CDR3 DNA sequence: TGTGCCAGTAGTACACACCGGGACAGATTTCTTAACTATGGCTACACCTTC. This translates into CASSTHRDRFLNYGYTF. The full variable domain, rest sourced from reference TRBV19 and TRBJ1-2, is DGGITQSPKYLFRKEGQNVTLSCEQNLNHDAMYWYRQDPGQGLRLIYYSQIVNDFQKGDIAEGYSVSREKKESFPLTVTSAQKNPTAFYLCASSTHRDRFLNYGYTFGSGTRLTVV.

The chain has TRBV19 and TRBJ1-5; TRBD1 matches at 7 bases. Germline-derived CDR1 and CDR2 are LNHDA and SQIVND (reference sequence). J was trimmed by 2 bases and V by 4 bases; bases with no gene match: 11. The CDR3 is 17 residues long. The CDR3 region has the DNA TGTGCCAGTAGTACACGACAGGGCTGGGTTGGCAATCAGCCCCAGCATTTT. Its translation: CASSTRQGWVGNQPQHF.

This chain joins TRBV20-1 and TRBJ1-1; D not certain. The V and J ends lost 3 bases and 7 bases respectively, with 9 bases between them. The CDR3 consists of 11 residues. Germline lookup yields CDR1 DFQATT and CDR2 SNEGSKA (reference sequence). CDR3 nucleotides: TGCAGTGCTAGTCCCCAGGTTGAAGCTTTCTTT. Amino acid sequence: CSASPQVEAFF.

This sequence joins TRBV14 and TRBJ2-5; TRBD1 aligns across 8 bases. V lost 2 bases and J lost 1; bases outside the gene matches: 3. The CDR3 spans 15 residues. Germline CDR1 reads SGHDN; CDR2 reads FVKESK. The CDR3 DNA reads as TGTGCCAGCAGCCAACAGGGGGCGAGCCAAGAGACCCAGTACTTC. Translated, it gives CASSQQGASQETQYF.